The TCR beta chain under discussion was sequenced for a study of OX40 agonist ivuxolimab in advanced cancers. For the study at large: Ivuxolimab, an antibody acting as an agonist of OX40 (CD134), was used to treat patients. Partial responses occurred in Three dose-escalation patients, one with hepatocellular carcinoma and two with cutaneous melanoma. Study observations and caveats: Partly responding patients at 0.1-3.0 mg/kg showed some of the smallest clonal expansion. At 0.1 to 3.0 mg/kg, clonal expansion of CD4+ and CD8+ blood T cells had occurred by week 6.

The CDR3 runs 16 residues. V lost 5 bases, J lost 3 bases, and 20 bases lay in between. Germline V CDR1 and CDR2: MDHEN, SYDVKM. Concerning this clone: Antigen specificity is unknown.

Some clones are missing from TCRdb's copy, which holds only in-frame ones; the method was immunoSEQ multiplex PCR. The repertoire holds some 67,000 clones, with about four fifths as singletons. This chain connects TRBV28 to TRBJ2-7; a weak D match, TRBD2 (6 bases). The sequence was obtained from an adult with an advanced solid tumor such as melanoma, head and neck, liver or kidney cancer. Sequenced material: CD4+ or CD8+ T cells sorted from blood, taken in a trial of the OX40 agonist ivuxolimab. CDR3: CASSTIGGGGLYEQYF. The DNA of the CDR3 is TGTGCCAGCAGTACCATTGGGGGAGGAGGTCTCTACGAGCAGTACTTC. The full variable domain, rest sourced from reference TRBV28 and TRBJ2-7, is DVKVTQSSRYLVKRTGEKVFLECVQDMDHENMFWYRQDPGLGLRLIYFSYDVKMKEKGDIPEGYSVSREKKERFSLILESASTNQTSMYLCASSTIGGGGLYEQYFGPGTRLTVT.